One sample yielded the 17 T cell receptor beta chains listed below, sequenced in a study of shared clonotypes between healthy human individuals. Positive CCR7 selection of CD45RO-negative cells yielded the naive CD8 cells, and terminally differentiated effector memory CD45RA+ cells were excluded. The table came from immunoSEQ multiplex PCR; TCRdb's copy has only in-frame clones and leaves some out. The sample yields about 590,000 clones, nearly 97% seen once. Input material: naive CD8+ T cells sorted from blood. The receptors come from a woman in her thirties in good health.

This chain connects TRBV11-2 to TRBJ2-7, with 12 bases aligning to TRBD2. The CDR3 is 15 amino acids. The germline CDR1 and CDR2 sequences are SGHAT and FQNNGV. The ends lost 5 bases at V and 4 bases at J; junction bases unmatched: 6. This chain's CDR3 is CASSDLAGGLYEQYF. In DNA, the CDR3 is TGTGCCAGCAGCGATCTAGCGGGAGGGTTGTACGAGCAGTACTTC.

The J gene is TRBJ2-2, the V gene TRBV5-6; D remains ambiguous. Trimming shortened V by 3 bases and J by 2 bases, and 20 bases separated the two germline ends. Per the germline V gene, CDR1 is SGHDT and CDR2 is YYEEEE. This CDR3 comprises 18 residues. The CDR3 DNA reads TGTGCCAGCAGCTGGCGGCGCGGAATCCAACTAAACACCGGGGAGCTGTTTTTT. This codes for CASSWRRGIQLNTGELFF. The full variable domain, its missing parts supplied by reference TRBV5-6 and TRBJ2-2, is DAGVTQSPTHLIKTRGQQVTLRCSPKSGHDTVSWYQQALGQGPQFIFQYYEEEERQRGNFPDRFSGHQFPNYSSELNVNALLLGDSALYLCASSWRRGIQLNTGELFFGEGSRLTVL.

This chain joins TRBV5-4 and TRBJ2-5, with no clear D. V gave up 3 bases and J gave up 1 base, with 16 bases separating them. The CDR3 is 16 residues long. Germline-derived CDR1 and CDR2 are SGHNT and YYREEE (reference sequence). The CDR3 DNA sequence: TGTGCCAGCAGCTCGTACCCGCGACACCGCCAAGAGACCCAGTACTTC. Encoded protein: CASSSYPRHRQETQYF.

A note on this clone: The same CDR3 can be traced to other DNA sequences in this sample. V usage is TRBV28 and J usage is TRBJ2-5; 11 bases line up with TRBD2. There are 14 residues in the CDR3. Losses at the gene ends were 6 bases for V and 4 bases for J; bases not matched to a gene: 4. The germline gives CDR1 MDHEN, CDR2 SYDVKM. CDR3 residues: CASSSLAGGETQYF. CDR3 bases: TGTGCCAGCAGCTCCCTAGCGGGAGGAGAGACCCAGTACTTC.

The chain has TRBV19 and TRBJ2-7; possibly TRBD1 for D (5 bases). The CDR3 is 13 residues long. The germline V and J ends were trimmed by 6 bases and 0 bases, with 9 bases remaining between them. In germline, CDR1 is LNHDA, CDR2 SQIVND (reference sequence). The CDR3 DNA is TGTGCCAGTAGCGCAGGGATCTCCTACGAGCAGTACTTC. It codes for CASSAGISYEQYF.

This chain connects TRBV7-8 to TRBJ2-7; D unresolved. V was cut by 5 bases and J by 3 bases, with 17 bases left in between. CDR1 and CDR2 from the germline V gene are SGHVS and FQNEAQ. The CDR3 spans 15 residues. In DNA, the CDR3 is TGTGCCAGCAGCCCTCATCCGGCTACGAACTACGAGCAGTACTTC. Translated, it gives CASSPHPATNYEQYF.

The V and J genes are TRBV6-1 and TRBJ2-3, with 9 bases fitting TRBD2. V was clipped by 2 bases and J by 2 bases; unmatched bases: 5. Germline CDR1 reads MNHNS; CDR2 reads SASEGT. This CDR3 has 16 amino acids. The CDR3 DNA follows: TGTGCCAGCAGTGAACGAGCGGGAGGTTCCACAGATACGCAGTATTTT. This gives the protein CASSERAGGSTDTQYF.

The chain combines TRBV2 with TRBJ1-4; TRBD1 might be the D (5 bases). CDR1 is SNHLY, CDR2 FYNNEI, per germline. The CDR3 loop spans 16 amino acids. The V end lost 7 bases, the J end lost 0 bases, and 15 bases lay between the germline ends. The CDR3 DNA reads as TGTGCCAGCAAGAATTCAGGGAGAACAACTAATGAAAAACTGTTTTTT. This translates into CASKNSGRTTNEKLFF.

This chain joins TRBV28 and TRBJ2-7, with D maybe TRBD1 (6 bases). CDR3 length: 17 amino acids. Germline V gives CDR1 MDHEN, CDR2 SYDVKM. The ends were cut back, 8 bases at V and 0 bases at J, with 23 bases in the middle. As DNA, the CDR3 is TGTGCCAGCCTTCAAGAAAACCGACAGGACAACTCCTACGAGCAGTACTTC. Translated, it gives CASLQENRQDNSYEQYF.

CDR3 sequence reads: CASTGTGAYNEQFF. Here the CDR3 DNA reads TGTGCCAGCACCGGGACAGGGGCCTACAATGAGCAGTTCTTC. This sequence joins TRBV6-5 and TRBJ2-1, with 10 bases lining up with TRBD1. The CDR3 has 14 amino acids. Losses at the gene ends were 7 bases for V and 2 bases for J; bases not matched to a gene: 2. Germline assignment: CDR1 MNHEY and CDR2 SVGAGI.

Points on this clone: The sample carries other DNA sequences with the same CDR3. This rearrangement joins TRBV27 to TRBJ2-5, with TRBD2 matching 10 bases. The DNA end is a closer match to TRBJ2-7, so the J assignment may be wrong. Germline CDR1 reads MNHEY; CDR2 reads SMNVEV (reference sequence). The CDR3 extends over 14 amino acids. CDR3 residues: CASSLAGASYEQYF. In nucleotides, the CDR3 is TGTGCCAGCAGTCTAGCGGGGGCCTCCTACGAGCAGTACTTC.

The chain is built from TRBV9 and TRBJ1-3, with D hard to call. Germline assignment: CDR1 SGDLS and CDR2 YYNGEE. This CDR3 is built from 15 residues. V lost 3 bases and J lost 3, with 13 bases in between. The CDR3 loop reads CASSGELFVGNTIYF. In DNA form, the CDR3 reads TGTGCCAGCAGCGGAGAGTTGTTTGTTGGAAACACCATATATTTT.

This rearrangement joins TRBV4-1 to TRBJ2-7; D is unclear. Germline V gene lookup returns CDR1 MGHRA and CDR2 YSYEKL. V was trimmed by 5 bases and J by 3 bases, leaving 11 bases between them. This CDR3 is 13 amino acids long. CDR3 DNA: TGCGCCAGCAGCATCCGGAGAGGCTACGAGCAGTACTTC. Protein: CASSIRRGYEQYF.

This clone was found once. J is TRBJ2-2 and V is TRBV27, with D perhaps matching TRBD2 (5 bases). The CDR3 has 15 residues. In germline, CDR1 is MNHEY, CDR2 SMNVEV (reference sequence). V was trimmed by 2 bases and J by 5 bases, leaving 12 bases between them. CDR3 region: CASSLALAGTGELFF. CDR3 in DNA: TGTGCCAGCAGTTTAGCGCTAGCCGGGACCGGGGAGCTGTTTTTT.

The V gene is TRBV19, the J gene TRBJ1-5; TRBD1 aligns across 7 bases. The trim removed 4 bases at V and 6 bases at J, leaving 6 bases unmatched. Germline CDR1 LNHDA, CDR2 SQIVND (reference sequence). The CDR3 runs to 14 residues. The DNA of the CDR3 is TGTGCCAGTAGTACCGACAGGGAGGTTCAGCCCCAGCATTTT. This sequence encodes CASSTDREVQPQHF.

The chain has TRBV21-1 and TRBJ2-7; TRBD2 is taken as the D call from the table, unchecked against the DNA. TRBV21-1 has pseudogene status. This CDR3 has 11 residues. CDR3 residues: CAPSGSHEQYF. Written as DNA, the CDR3 is TGTGCACCTAGCGGGAGCCACGAGCAGTACTTC.

This sequence joins TRBV27 and TRBJ2-3; no firm D call. The V and J ends lost 4 bases and 3 bases respectively, with 14 bases between them. CDR3 length equals 15 residues. From germline, CDR1 is MNHEY and CDR2 SMNVEV (reference sequence). The CDR3 region has the DNA TGTGCCAGCAGTTCAACTCCCCTCGAAACAGATACGCAGTATTTT. Translation gives CASSSTPLETDTQYF.